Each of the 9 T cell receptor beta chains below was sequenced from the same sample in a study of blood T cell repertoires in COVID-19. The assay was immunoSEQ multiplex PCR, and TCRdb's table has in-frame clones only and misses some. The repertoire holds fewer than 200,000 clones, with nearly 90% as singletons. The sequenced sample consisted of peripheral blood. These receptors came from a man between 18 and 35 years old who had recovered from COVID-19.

CDR3 residues: CASSSSRGNTQYF. The CDR3 nucleotides read TGTGCCAGCAGCTCCAGCAGGGGCAATACGCAGTATTTT. This chain joins TRBV5-6 and TRBJ2-3; D is perhaps TRBD1 (6 bases). Germline V gene sequence: CDR1 SGHDT, CDR2 YYEEEE. Trimming took 3 bases from V and 7 from J, leaving 12 bases between them. The CDR3 runs to 13 residues.

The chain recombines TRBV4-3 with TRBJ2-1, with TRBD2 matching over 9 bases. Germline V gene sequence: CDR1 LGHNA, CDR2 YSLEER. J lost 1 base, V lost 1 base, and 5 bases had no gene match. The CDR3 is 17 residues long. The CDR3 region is CASSQVWAGGSYNEQFF. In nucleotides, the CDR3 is TGCGCCAGCAGCCAAGTCTGGGCGGGAGGGTCCTACAATGAGCAGTTCTTC.

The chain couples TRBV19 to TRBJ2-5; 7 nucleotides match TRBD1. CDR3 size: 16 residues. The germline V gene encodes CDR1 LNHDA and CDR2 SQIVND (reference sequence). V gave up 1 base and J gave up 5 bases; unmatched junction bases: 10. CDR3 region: CASSIASRGMRETQYF. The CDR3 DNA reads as TGTGCCAGTAGTATAGCATCCAGGGGGATGAGGGAGACCCAGTACTTC.

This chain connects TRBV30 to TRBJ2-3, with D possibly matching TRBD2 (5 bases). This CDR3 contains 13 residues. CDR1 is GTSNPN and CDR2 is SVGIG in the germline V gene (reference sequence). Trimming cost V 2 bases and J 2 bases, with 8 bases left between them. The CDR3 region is CAWSRGATDTQYF. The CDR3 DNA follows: TGTGCCTGGAGTCGGGGAGCCACAGATACGCAGTATTTT.

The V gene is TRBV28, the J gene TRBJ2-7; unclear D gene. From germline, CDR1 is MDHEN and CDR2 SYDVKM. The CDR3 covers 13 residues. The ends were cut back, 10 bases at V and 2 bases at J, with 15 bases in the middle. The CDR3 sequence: CATTRGRTYEQYF. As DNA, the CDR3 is TGTGCCACAACTCGTGGCAGGACCTACGAGCAGTACTTC. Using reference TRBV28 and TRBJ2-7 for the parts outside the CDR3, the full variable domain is DVKVTQSSRYLVKRTGEKVFLECVQDMDHENMFWYRQDPGLGLRLIYFSYDVKMKEKGDIPEGYSVSREKKERFSLILESASTNQTSMYLCATTRGRTYEQYFGPGTRLTVT.

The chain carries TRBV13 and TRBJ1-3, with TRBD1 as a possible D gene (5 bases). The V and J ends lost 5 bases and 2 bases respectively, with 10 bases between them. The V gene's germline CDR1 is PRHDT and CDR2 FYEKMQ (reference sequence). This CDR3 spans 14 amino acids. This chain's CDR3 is CASSRRAPGNTIYF. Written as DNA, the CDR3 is TGTGCCAGCAGCCGCAGGGCTCCTGGAAACACCATATATTTT.

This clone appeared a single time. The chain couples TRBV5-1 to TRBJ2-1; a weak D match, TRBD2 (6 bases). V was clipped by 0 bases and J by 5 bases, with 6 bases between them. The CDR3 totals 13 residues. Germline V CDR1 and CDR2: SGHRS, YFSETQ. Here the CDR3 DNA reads TGCGCCAGCAGCTTGGTAGCGGACAATGAGCAGTTCTTC. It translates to CASSLVADNEQFF.

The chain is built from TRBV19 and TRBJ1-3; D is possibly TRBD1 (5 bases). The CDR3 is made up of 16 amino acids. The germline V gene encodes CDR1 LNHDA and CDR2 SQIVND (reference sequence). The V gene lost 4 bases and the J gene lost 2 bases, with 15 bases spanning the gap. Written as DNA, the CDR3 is TGTGCCAGTAGTAAATCGAAGGGGTCGGCTGGAAACACCATATATTTT. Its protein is CASSKSKGSAGNTIYF.

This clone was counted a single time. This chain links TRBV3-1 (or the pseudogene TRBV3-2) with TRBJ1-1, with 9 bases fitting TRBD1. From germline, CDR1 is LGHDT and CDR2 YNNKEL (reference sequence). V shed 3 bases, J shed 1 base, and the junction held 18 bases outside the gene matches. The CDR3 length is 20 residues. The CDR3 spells CASSHNELPGQGYWNTEAFF. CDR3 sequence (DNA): TGTGCCAGCAGCCACAACGAATTACCGGGACAGGGTTATTGGAACACTGAAGCTTTCTTT.